This T cell receptor (beta chain) was captured by sequencing in a study of blood T cell repertoires in COVID-19. Study at large: Sources were T cells, B-cell-depleted T cells, or PBMCs; the material itself was cDNA or gDNA.

TCRdb keeps only in-frame clones here, not all; method: immunoSEQ multiplex PCR. Of 160,000 or so clones listed, over 80% are singletons. CDR3 length: 15 amino acids. Germline assignment: CDR1 SNHLY and CDR2 FYNNEI. The J segment lost 2 bases and the V segment lost 3 bases, leaving 6 bases of the junction unmatched. The clonotype comes from a woman aged 55-75 years who had recovered from COVID-19. The sequencing input was peripheral blood. The chain recombines TRBV2 with TRBJ2-7; 8 nucleotides agree with TRBD1. The CDR3 here is CASSEAGQGAYEQYF. For the CDR3, the DNA is TGTGCCAGCAGTGAGGCTGGACAGGGAGCCTACGAGCAGTACTTC.